The sequence of this T cell receptor (beta chain) was determined in a study of metastatic and nonmetastatic thyroid tumors (dated by TCRdb to about 2020). About the full investigation: Repertoires were compared across peripheral blood and tumor or nodule tissue samples from malignant and benign thyroid patients. Results and caveats for the whole study, not just this receptor: TCR beta diversity was reported as significantly higher in malignant tumors than in benign nodules, in both blood and tumor samples.

In its sample, this clone was seen many times. What this receptor recognizes is not known. Per-base qualities were not stored, and no clone one base away is much larger. No treatment had been received by any patient before thyroid surgery. The study retrospectively analysed patient clinical samples collected from about 2012 to 2019 using T-cell receptor beta sequencing. There are 18 amino acids in the CDR3, from cysteine to phenylalanine inclusive. Only CDR3 DNA is held: 54 bases, read in frame from base 1. CDR1 and CDR2 are drawn from the germline V gene (reference sequence): SEHNR, FQNEAQ. Relative to germline, V is missing 1 base and J is missing 5 bases, with 13 bases of the junction outside any gene match. Library preparation used PCR. Reads for this sample came from an Illumina HiSeq 4000. High-throughput sequencing was used to profile the CDR3 region of the TCR beta-chain in every patient. In the source study's methods: A classifier to discriminate distant-metastatic papillary thyroid cancer patients was built from CDR3 differences across clinicopathological groups. To measure repertoire diversity the researchers used the Shannon index, while the Morisita-Horn index served to gauge how similar the tumor and blood repertoires were. The raw public data were reprocessed by TCRdb itself: fastp quality trimming at Q25, MiXCR clonotype calling, in-frame beta chains only. The V and J calls and clone size are TCRdb's, not the authors'. Here the sample has about 12,000 clones; under 30% occur a single time. The biggest ten clones account for over 15% of the sample.

The sequence links TRBV7-9 to TRBJ2-1, with TRBD2 matching 8 junction bases. This TCR derives from a female donor with papillary thyroid cancer or a benign thyroid nodule (not recorded which). Some clones in this sample may be carry-over from other donors' samples. Sequencing was carried out using tumor tissue. The sequenced DNA is TGTGCCAGCAGCTTAGACCTAGCGGGTACGCTGGAGGACAATGAGCAGTTCTTC. Its translation reads: CASSLDLAGTLEDNEQFF.